The rows below give T cell receptor beta chains drawn from one sample of a study of CD8+ T cells in alopecia areata. The data were produced by immunoSEQ multiplex PCR, yet TCRdb's version contains in-frame clones alone and is incomplete. The sample records 95,000 to 100,000 clones, about three fifths being singletons. Sequenced material: CD8+ T cells sorted from blood, taken between weeks 55 and 65, from a patient treated with tofacitinib. Source of these receptors: a human donor with alopecia areata. Each CDR3 is given with its conserved first and last residue. The D gene is left open where the match is weak. Clone sizes are given selectively: once, few, many, or a class where the clone is expanded.

clone_size	d_call	cdr3_length	v_call	j_call	cdr3_aa	cdr3_nt
-	TRBD1	14	TRBV12-5	TRBJ1-5	CASGLGQGNQPQHF	TGTGCTAGTGGTTTGGGACAGGGGAATCAGCCCCAGCATTTT
-	-	15	TRBV5-6	TRBJ2-7	CASSLSGGFDYEQYF	TGTGCCAGCAGCTTGAGTGGGGGCTTTGACTACGAGCAGTACTTC
few	-	14	TRBV23-1	TRBJ1-4	CASSSGIFNEKLFF	TGCGCCAGCAGTTCCGGGATCTTTAATGAAAAACTGTTTTTT
-	-	11	TRBV30	TRBJ1-1	CAWRKNTEAFF	TGTGCCTGGAGGAAGAACACTGAAGCTTTCTTT
-	-	12	TRBV9	TRBJ2-1	CASSGDRDEQFF	TGTGCCAGCAGTGGAGACCGGGACGAGCAGTTCTTC
-	TRBD2	16	TRBV13	TRBJ2-2	CASSLGLAGNTGELFF	TGTGCCAGCAGCTTAGGATTAGCGGGGAACACCGGGGAGCTGTTTTTT
once	-	14	TRBV9	TRBJ2-4	CASSVAYGTNIQYF	TGTGCCAGCAGCGTAGCATACGGGACAAACATTCAGTACTTC
few	-	13	TRBV7-8	TRBJ2-2	CASSLYNTGELFF	TGTGCCAGCAGCCTTTATAACACCGGGGAGCTGTTTTTT
-	TRBD1	11	TRBV15	TRBJ1-2	CATSRGQGVTF	TGTGCCACCAGCCGAGGACAGGGGGTGACCTTC
-	-	14	TRBV6-5	TRBJ1-5	CASSYGGSNQPQHF	TGTGCCAGCAGTTACGGGGGCAGTAATCAGCCCCAGCATTTT
-	TRBD1	14	TRBV27	TRBJ1-1	CASSTNPSGTGWLF	TGTGCCAGCAGTACCAACCCATCCGGGACAGGATGGCTTTTT
few	TRBD1	15	TRBV27	TRBJ1-2	CASRPTVQGGYGYTF	TGTGCCAGCAGGCCTACCGTCCAGGGGGGCTATGGCTACACCTTC
-	-	12	TRBV29-1	TRBJ2-1	CSVSIRGNEQFF	TGCAGCGTTTCAATTAGGGGAAATGAGCAGTTCTTC
-	-	13	TRBV5-6	TRBJ1-1	CASSLAVGTEAFF	TGTGCCAGCAGCTTGGCCGTCGGCACTGAAGCTTTCTTT
-	-	16	TRBV21-1	TRBJ2-5	CASGTWGSGYQETQYF	TGTGCCAGCGGGACCTGGGGGAGTGGTTACCAAGAGACCCAGTACTTC
medium-sized	TRBD1	18	TRBV12-5	TRBJ1-2	CASGLVKGQGALSYGYTF	TGTGCTAGTGGTTTGGTAAAGGGACAGGGGGCTTTATCCTATGGCTACACCTTC
-	-	14	TRBV14	TRBJ1-1	CASSQYRGNTEAFF	TGTGCCAGCAGCCAATATAGGGGAAACACTGAAGCTTTCTTT
once	-	13	TRBV6-6	TRBJ1-5	CAGLGVGVQPQHF	TGTGCCGGTCTGGGGGTAGGGGTTCAGCCCCAGCATTTT
-	-	14	TRBV7-9	TRBJ2-7	CASTGKGVTYEQYF	TGTGCCAGCACCGGGAAGGGGGTCACCTACGAGCAGTACTTC
-	TRBD1	18	TRBV14	TRBJ2-5	CATQDRGFSRSYQETQYF	TGTGCCACCCAAGACAGGGGGTTTTCTAGATCGTACCAAGAGACCCAGTACTTC